Listed here are 21 T cell receptor beta chains from one sample, sequenced in a study of T cell changes during pregnancy in multiple sclerosis. Sequencing used immunoSEQ multiplex PCR; TCRdb keeps in-frame clones, though not all of them. Of some 90,000 clones in the sample, 91% were seen once. The sample in question was peripheral blood, obtained after pregnancy. The receptor source for this set is a female donor in good health, enrolled as a control in a pregnancy study.

The chain has TRBV6-5 and TRBJ1-2, with no clear D. Trimming left V 2 bases short and J 5 bases short, with 15 bases between. CDR1 is MNHEY and CDR2 is SVGAGI in the germline V gene. The CDR3 is 15 amino acids. The DNA of the CDR3 is TGTGCCAGCAGTTACGGCAGTCCTGCGGGTTATGGCTACACCTTC. Residues: CASSYGSPAGYGYTF.

The genes are TRBV11-3 and TRBJ1-1, with 8 bases matching TRBD1. The trim removed 4 bases at V and 1 base at J, leaving 2 bases unmatched. Germline-derived CDR1 and CDR2 are SGHNT and YENEEA. This CDR3 has 14 amino acids. CDR3 sequence: CASSYGQGNTEAFF. The CDR3 DNA is TGTGCCAGCAGCTACGGACAGGGGAACACTGAAGCTTTCTTT.

The V call is TRBV19, the J call TRBJ1-2; unclear D gene. The CDR3 sequence is 14 residues long. Trimming stripped 7 bases from V and 8 bases from J, with 20 bases between. Per germline, CDR1 LNHDA and CDR2 SQIVND (reference sequence). The CDR3 here is CASKEGHPSGGYTF. CDR3 coding DNA: TGTGCCAGTAAAGAAGGCCACCCTTCGGGAGGCTACACCTTC.

This sequence joins TRBV7-2 and TRBJ2-3; 10 bases fit TRBD2. The CDR3 runs to 18 residues. Trimming cost V 0 bases and J 2 bases; bases outside gene matches: 8. Germline V gives CDR1 SGHTA, CDR2 FQGNSA. In DNA form, the CDR3 reads TGTGCCAGCAGCTTAGCCTCCTCTAGCGGGGGCCCCACAGATACGCAGTATTTT. Its translation is CASSLASSSGGPTDTQYF.

CDR3 in amino acids: CASSPSGGFYEQYF. In DNA form, the CDR3 reads TGTGCCAGCAGCCCGAGTGGGGGCTTCTACGAGCAGTACTTC. J is TRBJ2-7 and V is TRBV14; D perhaps matches TRBD1 (6 bases). Between the trimmed V and J ends, which lost 4 bases and 3 bases, there was a span of 13 bases. This CDR3 region has 14 residues. The germline V gene has CDR1 SGHDN and CDR2 FVKESK.

DNA for the CDR3: TGTGCCAGCAGCTTAGCGGACAGGATCATTAGCTCCTACAATGAGCAGTTCTTC. Its protein is CASSLADRIISSYNEQFF. The V and J genes are TRBV7-9 and TRBJ2-1; 7 positions agree with TRBD1. This CDR3 is built from 18 residues. Germline-derived CDR1 and CDR2 are SEHNR and FQNEAQ (reference sequence). With V trimmed by 0 bases and J by 0 bases, 8 bases remained unmatched.

This rearrangement joins TRBV7-2 to TRBJ2-1; D is perhaps TRBD1 (5 bases). Germline values: CDR1 SGHTA, CDR2 FQGNSA. Trimming removed 0 bases from V and 10 bases from J, with 7 bases in between. This CDR3 comprises 12 residues. The CDR3 sequence: CASSLAGAEQFF. The CDR3 nucleotides read TGTGCCAGCAGCTTAGCAGGGGCCGAGCAGTTCTTC. The entire variable domain, with the rest obtained from reference TRBV7-2 and TRBJ2-1, is as follows: GAGVSQSPSNKVTEKGKDVELRCDPISGHTALYWYRQSLGQGLEFLIYFQGNSAPDKSGLPSDRFSAERTGGSVSTLTIQRTQQEDSAVYLCASSLAGAEQFFGPGTRLTVL.

This chain connects TRBV28 to TRBJ2-3; 9 positions agree with TRBD2. With 8 bases clipped from V and 2 bases from J, the junction kept 5 bases outside the gene matches. CDR1 is MDHEN and CDR2 is SYDVKM in the germline V gene. The CDR3 runs 14 residues. The CDR3 DNA follows: TGTGCCAGCGGGCTAGCGGGGTACACAGATACGCAGTATTTT. It specifies CASGLAGYTDTQYF.

The chain carries TRBV4-2 and TRBJ2-1; D might be TRBD1 (5 bases). V lost 0 bases and J lost 3, with 15 bases in between. The germline V gene has CDR1 LGHNA and CDR2 YNFKEQ. The CDR3 runs to 17 residues. The CDR3 is CASSQEFRQGRYNEQFF. The CDR3 bases are TGTGCCAGCAGCCAAGAATTTAGGCAGGGCCGCTACAATGAGCAGTTCTTC.

The V and J genes are TRBV27 and TRBJ1-5, with 8 bases matching TRBD1. Per the germline V gene, CDR1 is MNHEY and CDR2 is SMNVEV (reference sequence). Trimming cost V 6 bases and J 4 bases; bases outside gene matches: 5. CDR3 length: 14 amino acids. CDR3 nucleotides: TGTGCCAGCAGGCCACAGGGGGGTAATCAGCCCCAGCATTTT. The encoded protein is CASRPQGGNQPQHF.

This clone has a handful of counts. The J gene is TRBJ2-1, the V gene TRBV16, with 14 bases that match TRBD2. The CDR3 spans 16 residues. In germline, CDR1 is KGHSY, CDR2 FQNENV. Trimming took 10 bases from V and 4 from J; bases not matched to a gene: 9. The CDR3 sequence is CATTSGTSGGYNEQFF. CDR3 nucleotide sequence: TGTGCCACCACCTCGGGGACTAGCGGGGGTTACAATGAGCAGTTCTTC.

This clone was observed once. The genes are TRBV9 and TRBJ2-5; 12 positions agree with TRBD2. V lost 3 bases and J lost 5; bases outside the gene matches: 5. Per the germline V gene, CDR1 is SGDLS and CDR2 is YYNGEE. The CDR3 extends over 15 amino acids. The CDR3 sequence is CASSAGLAGWETQYF. The CDR3 region has the DNA TGTGCCAGCAGCGCCGGACTAGCGGGGTGGGAGACCCAGTACTTC.

This chain links TRBV19 with TRBJ2-7; D perhaps matches TRBD1 (7 bases). The CDR3 extends over 14 amino acids. Trimming took off 9 bases at V and 4 bases at J, with 19 bases between the two ends. The germline V gene encodes CDR1 LNHDA and CDR2 SQIVND (reference sequence). The CDR3 nucleotides are TGTGCCAGCGACCGGACAGGAGGGGGTTACGAGCAGTACTTC. The encoded protein is CASDRTGGGYEQYF.

V usage is TRBV7-3 and J usage is TRBJ1-1; tentative D call: TRBD1 (6 bases). This CDR3 contains 16 residues. The ends were cut back, 1 base at V and 1 base at J, with 13 bases in the middle. In germline, CDR1 is SGHTA, CDR2 FQGTGA. This CDR3 reads CASSLKGGARNTEAFF. CDR3 bases: TGTGCCAGCAGCTTAAAGGGGGGGGCGAGGAACACTGAAGCTTTCTTT.

This clone appeared once. The chain recombines TRBV4-1 with TRBJ1-2; 9 bases match TRBD1. The CDR3 loop spans 18 amino acids. CDR1 and CDR2 (germline): MGHRA, YSYEKL. V shed 2 bases and J 5 bases; nucleotides not matched to a gene: 15. The CDR3 DNA reads as TGCGCCAGCAGCCAAATTGGAGGTGCTGGACAGGGGAAATATGGCTACACCTTC. Translated, it gives CASSQIGGAGQGKYGYTF.

The chain links TRBV27 to TRBJ2-7; 11 positions agree with TRBD2. CDR3 length: 16 residues. Trimming removed 5 bases from V and 2 bases from J; junction bases left unmatched: 8. Germline V gene lookup returns CDR1 MNHEY and CDR2 SMNVEV (reference sequence). The CDR3 coding sequence is TGTGCCAGCAGTACTGGACTAGCGGGTAACGCCTACGAGCAGTACTTC. Its translation is CASSTGLAGNAYEQYF.

In this sample, this clone turned up once. This sequence joins TRBV5-1 and TRBJ1-4, with a tentative D call TRBD1 (5 bases). From germline, CDR1 is SGHRS and CDR2 YFSETQ. The CDR3 runs 16 residues. Trimming pared 4 bases from V and 8 bases from J, leaving 21 bases between. In DNA form, the CDR3 reads TGCGCCAGCAGCGCAAGGACGGGACTAGAAGAAGAAAAACTGTTTTTT. Translation gives CASSARTGLEEEKLFF.

DNA of the CDR3: TGTGCCAGCAGTCTGCTACAGTCTACTGGCACTGAAGCTTTCTTT. As protein: CASSLLQSTGTEAFF. V is TRBV28 and J is TRBJ1-1; D ambiguous. The length of the CDR3 is 15 residues. Germline values: CDR1 MDHEN, CDR2 SYDVKM. Trimming took off 5 bases at V and 4 bases at J, with 17 bases between the two ends.

The chain uses TRBV7-2 and TRBJ1-1; D gene ambiguous. CDR1 SGHTA and CDR2 FQGNSA come from the germline V gene. The CDR3 runs 14 residues. The V end lost 2 bases, the J end lost 1 base, and 8 bases lay between the germline ends. The CDR3 nucleotides read TGTGCCAGCAGCTTAAACCCGGGGAACACTGAAGCTTTCTTT. Translated, it gives CASSLNPGNTEAFF.

This clone was seen a handful of times. This chain links TRBV6-1 with TRBJ1-6, with no clear D. Germline loops: CDR1 MNHNS, CDR2 SASEGT. The CDR3 has 15 residues. The germline V and J ends were trimmed by 1 base and 3 bases, with 7 bases remaining between them. The CDR3 region is CASSEEAYYNSPLHF. Written as DNA, the CDR3 is TGTGCCAGCAGTGAAGAAGCCTACTATAATTCACCCCTCCACTTT.

The J gene is TRBJ2-6, the V gene TRBV4-3; TRBD1 agrees at 9 bases. This CDR3 region has 17 residues. After removal of 6 bases from V and 2 bases from J, the junction contained 8 bases not matched to a gene. The germline V gene has CDR1 LGHNA and CDR2 YSLEER. CDR3 region: CASSRDREAAGANVLTF. The DNA for the CDR3 is TGCGCCAGCAGTCGGGACAGGGAGGCAGCTGGGGCCAACGTCCTGACTTTC.